The 20 T cell receptor beta chains listed next were all sequenced from one sample in a study of regulatory T cells in long-lasting Graves disease. Described time point: persistent/refractory GD, antithyroid drugs over 5 years with positive TRAb. PBMC RNA was the source of the TCR library. In building TCR beta libraries, iRepertoire HTBI primers were used together with Arm-PCR of CDR3 regions. TCRdb itself ran the multiplex PCR reads through MiXCR, one entry per CDR3 protein. Among hundreds of thousands of distinct CDR3 sequences listed, more than 20% were seen once. The source was peripheral blood mononuclear cells (PBMCs), collected when the disease was refractory, from a patient treated with antithyroid drugs. The receptors shown here come from a female donor with Graves disease.

CDR3 sequence reads: CASSFFVDEQFF. The DNA of the CDR3 is TGTGCCAGCAGCTTTTTCGTAGATGAGCAGTTCTTC. This chain uses TRBV7-9 with TRBJ2-1; D is uncertain. The V end was cut by 3 bases, the J end by 8 bases, with 8 bases between. Germline V gene lookup returns CDR1 SEHNR and CDR2 FQNEAQ (reference sequence). This CDR3 has 12 amino acids. Together with reference TRBV7-9 and TRBJ2-1, the CDR3 gives the full variable domain: DTGVSQNPRHKITKRGQNVTFRCDPISEHNRLYWYRQTLGQGPEFLTYFQNEAQLEKSRLLSDRFSAERPKGSFSTLEIQRTEQGDSAMYLCASSFFVDEQFFGPGTRLTVL.

The chain is built from TRBV5-1 and TRBJ2-1, with 11 bases aligning to TRBD2. CDR1 is SGHRS and CDR2 is YFSETQ in the germline V gene. The trim removed 3 bases at V and 8 bases at J, leaving 1 base unmatched. This CDR3 comprises 13 residues. DNA for the CDR3: TGCGCCAGCAGCTGGACTAGCGGGTATGAGCAGTTCTTC. This gives the protein CASSWTSGYEQFF.

At least ten counts were recorded for this clonotype. The genes are TRBV6-1 and TRBJ1-1; 7 bases align to TRBD1. The CDR3 is 13 amino acids. Germline loops: CDR1 MNHNS, CDR2 SASEGT. V was pared by 6 bases and J by 4 bases, with 5 bases of the junction left unmatched. In DNA, the CDR3 is TGTGCCAGCAGACCGACAGGGTTCACTGAAGCTTTCTTT. This translates into CASRPTGFTEAFF.

The V and J genes are TRBV6-5 and TRBJ2-1, with TRBD2 matching 8 bases. Germline V lookup: CDR1 MNHEY, CDR2 SVGAGI. This CDR3 is built from 14 residues. The CDR3 reads CASTLAGLGNEQFF. CDR3 nucleotides: TGTGCGAGTACCTTAGCGGGACTGGGCAATGAGCAGTTCTTC.

This clonotype has a handful of counts. V and J are TRBV20-1 and TRBJ2-7; perhaps TRBD1 as D (5 bases). CDR3 size: 13 residues. Trimming cost V 5 bases and J 4 bases, with 15 bases left between them. Germline CDR1 and CDR2: DFQATT and SNEGSKA (reference sequence). The CDR3 sequence: CSAPTVSLYEQYF. DNA of the CDR3: TGCAGTGCTCCGACAGTTTCTCTTTACGAGCAGTACTTC.

This clonotype showed up many times. This sequence joins TRBV7-8 and TRBJ2-7; possible D gene TRBD1, 5 bases. This CDR3 is 14 amino acids long. V lost 5 bases, J lost 0 bases, and 11 bases lay in between. Germline V gene sequence: CDR1 SGHVS, CDR2 FQNEAQ. The CDR3 is CASSESRASYEQYF. The CDR3 DNA sequence: TGTGCCAGCAGCGAGTCCAGGGCCTCCTACGAGCAGTACTTC.

This clonotype was detected many times. The gene calls are TRBV28 and TRBJ1-2; the D is unclear. V lost 2 bases and J lost 5, with 15 bases in between. The CDR3 spans 15 residues. Germline V CDR1 and CDR2: MDHEN, SYDVKM. The chain's CDR3 is CASSLPEALLYGYTF. The DNA of the CDR3 is TGTGCCAGCAGTTTACCGGAGGCCCTGCTATATGGCTACACCTTC.

The chain links TRBV7-9 to TRBJ1-5; D remains unclear. Germline values: CDR1 SEHNR, CDR2 FQNEAQ (reference sequence). The CDR3 has 12 amino acids. V was cut by 5 bases and J by 5 bases, with 7 bases left in between. In DNA form, the CDR3 reads TGTGCCAGCAGCCCCAACGATCAGCCCCAGCATTTT. Its translation: CASSPNDQPQHF. Looking up the rest from reference TRBV7-9 and TRBJ1-5 gives the full variable domain: DTGVSQNPRHKITKRGQNVTFRCDPISEHNRLYWYRQTLGQGPEFLTYFQNEAQLEKSRLLSDRFSAERPKGSFSTLEIQRTEQGDSAMYLCASSPNDQPQHFGDGTRLSIL.

This clonotype has at least ten counts. This chain uses TRBV2 with TRBJ2-7; D remains unclear. There are 15 residues in the CDR3. The V gene's germline CDR1 is SNHLY and CDR2 FYNNEI. Trimming took 7 bases from V and 2 from J, leaving 18 bases between them. In DNA form, the CDR3 reads TGTGCCAGCATTCATCAAGGCGACAACGCCTACGAGCAGTACTTC. Translation gives CASIHQGDNAYEQYF.

The rearrangement uses TRBV20-1 and TRBJ2-7; possible D gene TRBD2, 5 bases. Germline CDR1 reads DFQATT; CDR2 reads SNEGSKA (reference sequence). There are 15 residues in the CDR3. The ends were cut back, 2 bases at V and 7 bases at J, with 21 bases in the middle. The CDR3 reads CSARPNGGYRREQYF. CDR3 bases: TGCAGTGCTAGACCAAACGGAGGCTATCGCCGGGAGCAGTACTTC.

For this clonotype: A read error is likely, as this CDR3 ends without the conserved phenylalanine or tryptophan. V usage is TRBV5-1 and J usage is TRBJ2-7, with TRBD2 matching over 8 bases. CDR3 length: 17 residues. Germline V CDR1 and CDR2: SGHRS, YFSETQ. The trim removed 4 bases at V and 6 bases at J, leaving 18 bases unmatched. The CDR3 bases are TGCGCCAGCAGCCCTCCCACGGTATCCGGGAGGGCCGGCGAGCAGTACCTC. Translation: CASSPPTVSGRAGEQYL.

The J gene is TRBJ2-2, the V gene TRBV19; 10 positions agree with TRBD2. The V gene's germline CDR1 is LNHDA and CDR2 SQIVND (reference sequence). This CDR3 spans 15 amino acids. Trimming at V came to 7 bases and at J to 4 bases, leaving 6 bases not matched to a gene. CDR3 residues: CASMQLAGVTGELFF. The DNA of the CDR3 is TGTGCCAGTATGCAGCTAGCGGGAGTCACCGGGGAGCTGTTTTTT.

Worth noting for this clonotype: A much more abundant neighbour one base away suggests this may be a read error. This sequence joins TRBV2 and TRBJ2-1; TRBD2 agrees at 10 bases. The germline V gene encodes CDR1 SNHLY and CDR2 FYNNEI. The CDR3 contains 15 residues. For the CDR3, the DNA is TGTGCCAGCAGTGTCGTCCTAGCGGGAGACAATGAGCAGCTCTTC. Its protein product is CASSVVLAGDNEQLF.

This clonotype was observed many times. DNA of the CDR3: TGTGCCAGCAGTTTAGGCGGACAGCACTACGAGCAGTACTTC. Its translation is CASSLGGQHYEQYF. The chain joins TRBV12-3 or TRBV12-4 to TRBJ2-7; D may be TRBD1 (6 bases). The CDR3 spans 14 residues. The ends were cut back, 1 base at V and 3 bases at J, with 10 bases in the middle.

This clonotype was seen at least ten times. The chain is built from TRBV2 and TRBJ1-5, with a tentative D call TRBD1 (6 bases). The CDR3 length is 16 residues. With 2 bases removed from V and 0 bases from J, the gap between germline ends came to 11 bases. Germline lookup yields CDR1 SNHLY and CDR2 FYNNEI. CDR3 sequence reads: CASSERSGVSNQPQHF. DNA of the CDR3: TGTGCCAGCAGTGAAAGGTCAGGGGTTAGCAATCAGCCCCAGCATTTT.

This clonotype was seen a few times. CDR3 region: CASSLDEAYYEQYF. Written as DNA, the CDR3 is TGCGCCAGCAGCTTGGATGAGGCCTACTACGAGCAGTACTTC. The chain combines TRBV5-1 with TRBJ2-7; no definite D call. Germline V gene lookup returns CDR1 SGHRS and CDR2 YFSETQ. The CDR3 is made up of 14 amino acids. Between the trimmed V and J ends, which lost 0 bases and 3 bases, there was a span of 10 bases.

Turning to this clonotype: A read error may be the cause here, since a much bigger clone is one base away. The rearrangement uses TRBV7-9 and TRBJ1-2; D is unclear. The V and J ends lost 8 bases and 6 bases respectively, with 10 bases between them. CDR1 is SEHNR, CDR2 FQNEAQ, per germline (reference sequence). This CDR3 comprises 11 residues. Written as DNA, the CDR3 is TGTGCCAGCTCCCCGAAGGATGGCTACACCTTC. Protein product: CASSPKDGYTF.

The rearrangement links TRBV19 to TRBJ1-4; TRBD1 is a possible D gene (6 bases). This CDR3 comprises 16 residues. Germline-derived CDR1 and CDR2 are LNHDA and SQIVND (reference sequence). The ends were cut back, 7 bases at V and 0 bases at J, with 15 bases in the middle. CDR3 coding DNA: TGTGCCAGTACCGGGGGCTCAATGCCAACTAATGAAAAACTGTTTTTT. Amino acid sequence: CASTGGSMPTNEKLFF.

Many counts were recorded for this clonotype. This sequence joins TRBV10-3 and TRBJ1-1; tentative D call: TRBD1 (6 bases). Germline V gene sequence: CDR1 ENHRY, CDR2 SYGVKD. The V gene lost 5 bases and the J gene lost 2 bases, with 12 bases spanning the gap. The CDR3 covers 14 residues. The CDR3 nucleotides are TGTGCCATCAGTTCTCGGACAGCCAACACTGAAGCTTTCTTT. Amino acids: CAISSRTANTEAFF.

The table lists this clonotype with a few counts. The CDR3 bases are TGTGCCAGCAGTCCCCCAGACAGGGATCGGGTGCGATTCTTC. Translating it yields CASSPPDRDRVRFF. This sequence joins TRBV6-1 and TRBJ2-1; 7 bases fit TRBD1. Germline trimming cut 5 bases from V and 16 bases from J; bases unmatched to any gene: 17. Germline V gene lookup returns CDR1 MNHNS and CDR2 SASEGT. The CDR3 contains 14 residues.